This passage covers 5 T cell receptor beta chains from one sample sequenced in a study of a mutant IDH1 vaccine in newly diagnosed glioma. The time point denotes: week 11, during vaccination. Alongside topical imiquimod, each dose of vaccine comprised 300 ug of mutant IDH1 20-mer peptide. Profiling relied on immunoSEQ multiplex PCR, and the TCRdb table lists in-frame clones only, not all of them. Of fewer than 70,000 clones listed, under 90% were seen once; the top ten hold roughly 3.6%. Which antigens these TCRs recognize remains unknown. Material: PBMCs, obtained from a glioma patient whose treatment included an IDH1 peptide vaccine. The source of these receptors is a man aged 30 to 39 with glioma.

The V gene is TRBV15, the J gene TRBJ2-4, with D unresolved. The CDR3 consists of 14 residues. Trimming pared 0 bases from V and 8 bases from J, leaving 11 bases between. Germline V gene data show CDR1 as LNHNV and CDR2 as YYDKDF (reference sequence). The CDR3 DNA follows: TGTGCCACCAGCAGAGATTTGGCTGTTGACATTCAGTACTTC. This gives the protein CATSRDLAVDIQYF.

The chain combines TRBV9 with TRBJ2-7; no clear D. Trimming pared 4 bases from V and 2 bases from J, leaving 10 bases between. CDR1 is SGDLS and CDR2 is YYNGEE in the germline V gene. This CDR3 spans 13 amino acids. Here the CDR3 DNA reads TGTGCCAGCAGCCCCAGAGAGGCCTACGAGCAGTACTTC. Residues: CASSPREAYEQYF.

The chain employs TRBV9 and TRBJ2-7; 10 nucleotides align to TRBD1. V dropped 0 bases and J dropped 3; count of bases not matched to a gene: 3. The length of the CDR3 is 15 residues. In germline, CDR1 is SGDLS, CDR2 YYNGEE. The DNA of the CDR3 is TGTGCCAGCAGCGTAGGGACAGGGGGAAACTACGAGCAGTACTTC. It is translated as CASSVGTGGNYEQYF.

This clone was seen a few times. The rearrangement joins TRBV7-9 to TRBJ2-5; TRBD2 matches at 9 bases. CDR1 is SEHNR, CDR2 FQNEAQ, per germline (reference sequence). With V trimmed by 7 bases and J by 1 base, 10 bases remained unmatched. The CDR3 length is 16 residues. CDR3 loop: CASTLRGGPGQETQYF. CDR3 nucleotides: TGTGCCAGCACCCTGCGGGGGGGGCCGGGCCAAGAGACCCAGTACTTC.

This chain connects TRBV9 to TRBJ2-3; no reliable D call. With 2 bases removed from V and 6 bases from J, the gap between germline ends came to 13 bases. The CDR3 totals 14 residues. Germline V gives CDR1 SGDLS, CDR2 YYNGEE. The chain's CDR3 is CASSVTTPWDTQYF. CDR3 nucleotide sequence: TGTGCCAGCAGCGTTACCACGCCGTGGGATACGCAGTATTTT.